What follows is one T cell receptor beta chain and its context. What it binds is unknown. Generation of cDNA took place in eight separate reactions per sample. TCRdb reprocessed the 5' RACE reads and keeps a single row for each CDR3 protein, giving no DNA. The sample holds around 400,000 distinct CDR3 sequences. These data come from a study of monozygotic twins with inflammatory bowel disease. Study findings and constraints: Differing immunosuppressive treatments may have added variability to patient repertoires. Among the T cells, different subtypes could not be distinguished.

Germline V gene sequence: CDR1 SGHTA, CDR2 FQGNSA. This CDR3 contains 14 residues. Sequencing was carried out using blood. The rearrangement links TRBV7-2 to TRBJ2-1. This sequence was found in a human donor with ulcerative colitis or Crohn's disease, or a healthy co-twin of an affected twin (not recorded which). CDR3 region: CASSFMSSYNEQFF.